This TCR beta chain was sequenced in a study of cytomegalovirus exposure and HLA in healthy donors. Study summary: The same platform used for the 666 first-cohort repertoires was also used for the approximately 120 validation repertoires, as a later analysis reported.

CDR3 length: 16 residues. After removal of 5 bases from V and 1 base from J, the junction contained 8 bases not matched to a gene. The germline V gene has CDR1 LNHDA and CDR2 SQIVND (reference sequence). Points on this clone: Its antigen is unidentified.

Findings and caveats of the study: Most sequenced TCRs were rare (though some public TCRs occurred in many donors). Investigators reported 150 to 200 TCR beta chains as tied to cytomegalovirus. It was confirmed in vitro that a few of the CMV-associated chains were specific for CMV antigens.

Here immunoSEQ multiplex PCR was the method, and the copy in TCRdb shows in-frame clones only, minus some. This table has 130,000 or so clones, around 92% appearing once. Material for sequencing was PBMCs. V usage is TRBV19 and J usage is TRBJ2-3, with 8 bases aligning to TRBD2. The receptor was derived from a man aged 30 to 45 in good health and CMV-seronegative. For the CDR3, the DNA is TGTGCCAGTAGTCCAACCCAGCGGGGGCGCACAGATACGCAGTATTTT. Its translation: CASSPTQRGRTDTQYF.